This T cell receptor (beta chain) was captured by sequencing in a study of vaccination effects on CD4 cells after COVID-19. For the study at large: All participants had two doses of either the BNT162b2 or mRNA-1273 vaccine.

Regarding the study as a whole: Newly vaccine-induced clones made up most of the convalescents' post-vaccine spike-reactive clones.

The V gene lost 4 bases and the J gene lost 0 bases, with 9 bases spanning the gap. The CDR3 consists of 14 residues. CDR1 and CDR2 (germline): SGHVS, FQNEAQ. Sequencing was performed with immunoSEQ multiplex PCR; in TCRdb, only in-frame clones are kept and a portion is missing. The data contain 22,000 or so clones, roughly 74% of them seen just once; the ten biggest clones take up around two fifths. About this clone itself: Its antigen is still unknown.

Peptide-pool stimulation followed by sequencing identified expanded antigen-specific CD4+ clonotypes in the ViraFEST assay. After around 10 days in culture, the CD4+ T cells were isolated. Their SARS-CoV-2 infection, verified by PCR, occurred between March and December 2020. This sample comprised CD4+ T cells from PBMCs cultured with a peptide pool, obtained before COVID-19 vaccination. This clonotype originated in a human donor who had a prior SARS-CoV-2 infection. The chain has TRBV7-8 and TRBJ1-2; D might be TRBD1 (5 bases). The CDR3 loop is CASSSDSANYGYTF. The CDR3 bases are TGTGCCAGCAGCTCCGACAGCGCTAACTATGGCTACACCTTC.